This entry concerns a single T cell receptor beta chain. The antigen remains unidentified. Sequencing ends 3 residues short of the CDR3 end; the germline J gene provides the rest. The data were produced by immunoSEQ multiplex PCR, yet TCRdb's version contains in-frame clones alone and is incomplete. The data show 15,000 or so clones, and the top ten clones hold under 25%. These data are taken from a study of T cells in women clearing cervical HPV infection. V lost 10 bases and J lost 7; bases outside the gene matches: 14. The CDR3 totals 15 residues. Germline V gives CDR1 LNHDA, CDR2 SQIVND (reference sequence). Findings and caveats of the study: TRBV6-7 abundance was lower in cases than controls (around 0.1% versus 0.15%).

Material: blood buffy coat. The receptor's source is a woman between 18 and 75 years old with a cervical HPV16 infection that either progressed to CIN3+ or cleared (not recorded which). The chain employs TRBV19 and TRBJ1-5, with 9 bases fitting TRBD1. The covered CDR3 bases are TGTGCCACTAAGGGACAGGGCGAGTCTTGGCAGCCC. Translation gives CATKGQGESWQP. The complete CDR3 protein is CATKGQGESWQPQHF.